Sequencing of this T cell receptor (beta chain) was carried out in a study of beta chain features in type 1 diabetes. Findings and caveats of the study: Researchers report that Type 1 diabetes patients had moderately but significantly shorter TCRB CDR3s across all four CD4+ subsets. Researchers reported that naive, central memory and Treg TCRB repertoires appeared more similar in patients than in healthy donors.

This clone was seen a few times. No antigen is known for it. The junction had 7 bases not matched to a gene; V was cut back by 5 bases and J by 2 bases. Germline CDR1 reads MDHEN; CDR2 reads SYDVKM. The CDR3 has 16 amino acids. The investigators reverse transcribed all of the isolated RNA, so they sequenced expressed TCRB transcripts. The method was immunoSEQ multiplex PCR; TCRdb's version includes in-frame clones alone and lacks a portion of them. The sample yields 640,000 or so clones, roughly 13% seen once. J is TRBJ2-3 and V is TRBV28, with 10 bases fitting TRBD1. This receptor was taken from a man between 18 and 35 years old with type 1 diabetes. Material: naive CD4+ T cells from blood. CDR3 amino acids: CASSPLGQGFTDTQYF. The CDR3 DNA reads as TGTGCCAGCAGTCCTCTGGGACAGGGGTTCACAGATACGCAGTATTTT.